These 20 T cell receptor beta chains were sequenced from one sample in a study of response to subunit inactivated influenza vaccine. TCRdb fed the RT-PCR reads into MiXCR, producing one record per CDR3 protein. The table includes approximately 680,000 distinct CDR3 sequences, roughly 14% detected once. The input for sequencing was PBMCs from blood, taken 12 days after vaccination. The source of these receptors is a man aged 45-65 years who received an inactivated influenza vaccine.

This clonotype was seen a handful of times. The chain joins TRBV5-1 to TRBJ1-1; D unclear. This CDR3 contains 16 residues. The germline V and J ends were trimmed by 0 bases and 0 bases, with 12 bases remaining between them. Per germline, CDR1 SGHRS and CDR2 YFSETQ. The CDR3 coding sequence is TGCGCCAGCAGCTTGGTGCAGATAACCATGAACACTGAAGCTTTCTTT. It encodes CASSLVQITMNTEAFF.

This clonotype was recorded a few times. The rearrangement uses TRBV24-1 and TRBJ2-1; D possibly corresponds to TRBD1 (6 bases). This CDR3 is 15 amino acids long. CDR1 and CDR2 from the germline V gene are KGHDR and SFDVKD. V shed 11 bases and J shed 1 base, with 17 bases lying between them. CDR3 bases: TGTGCCAGCTCCAGGGGTCGGGGATCCTACAATGAGCAGTTCTTC. This gives the protein CASSRGRGSYNEQFF.

The chain joins TRBV7-6 to TRBJ2-2; D gene uncertain. From germline, CDR1 is SGHVS and CDR2 FNYEAQ. CDR3 size: 16 residues. Trimming pared 5 bases from V and 2 bases from J, leaving 15 bases between. The CDR3 protein is CASSPAVQLNTGELFF. The CDR3 DNA is TGTGCCAGCAGCCCTGCGGTCCAACTTAACACCGGGGAGCTGTTTTTT.

Only a few counts were recorded for this clonotype. The chain links TRBV20-1 to TRBJ2-7, with D possibly being TRBD2 (5 bases). This CDR3 has 14 amino acids. Germline CDR1 and CDR2: DFQATT and SNEGSKA (reference sequence). The V end lost 3 bases, the J end lost 4 bases, and 16 bases lay between the germline ends. CDR3 in amino acids: CSASLPLSVYEQYF. The CDR3 coding sequence is TGCAGTGCTAGTCTGCCCCTTAGCGTGTACGAGCAGTACTTC.

This clonotype was seen a handful of times. The chain links TRBV4-3 to TRBJ2-1; 10 bases are a match to TRBD1. V dropped 0 bases and J dropped 7; count of bases not matched to a gene: 6. Germline CDR1 and CDR2: LGHNA and YSLEER. The CDR3 loop spans 16 amino acids. The CDR3, as DNA: TGCGCCAGCAGCCAAGAAGACAGGGGGCTTGTTAATGAGCAGTTCTTC. Its protein is CASSQEDRGLVNEQFF.

This clonotype has at least ten counts. Sequence at one end of the junction differs from germline and may be a read error. The chain employs TRBV5-1 and TRBJ2-7, with TRBD1 identical over 10 bases. CDR3 size: 14 residues. CDR1 and CDR2 (germline): SGHRS, YFSETQ. CDR3 amino acids: CASSPGTGAYEQYF. CDR3 bases: TGTGCCAGCAGCCCCGGGACAGGGGCCTACGAGCAGTACTTC.

V is TRBV29-1 and J is TRBJ2-1; 10 nucleotides line up with TRBD2. Germline loops: CDR1 SQVTM, CDR2 ANQGSEA. The V gene end was trimmed by 6 bases and the J gene end by 4 bases; junction bases not matched to a gene: 6. The CDR3 spans 14 residues. This CDR3 is CSVLGLAEYNEQFF. The CDR3 DNA follows: TGCAGCGTCCTAGGACTAGCGGAATACAATGAGCAGTTCTTC.

This clonotype was found a few times. The chain uses TRBV5-3 and TRBJ1-2; D uncertain. TRBV5-3 carries the ORF label, with uncertain function. The CDR3 contains 13 residues. Trimming removed 0 bases at V and 14 bases at J, with 17 bases between. This chain's CDR3 is CARSLDGEGITTF. The CDR3 DNA sequence: TGTGCCAGAAGCTTGGACGGGGAGGGAATCACAACCTTC.

This clonotype was found many times. CDR3 DNA: TGCAGCGCCTTAGCGGGAGAGGGGGAGCAGTTCTTC. It encodes CSALAGEGEQFF. This sequence joins TRBV29-1 and TRBJ2-1, with 9 bases identical to TRBD2. From germline, CDR1 is SQVTM and CDR2 ANQGSEA. This CDR3 is 12 amino acids long. V gave up 7 bases and J gave up 10 bases; unmatched junction bases: 8.

In its sample, this clonotype was seen a few times. This chain connects TRBV5-1 to TRBJ2-4, with D unresolved. Germline loops: CDR1 SGHRS, CDR2 YFSETQ. The CDR3 covers 12 residues. V was pared by 0 bases and J by 8 bases, with 6 bases between. CDR3 nucleotides: TGCGCCAGCAGCTTGGATGGGGACATTCAGTACTTC. Protein product: CASSLDGDIQYF. The whole variable domain, filled in from reference TRBV5-1 and TRBJ2-4, reads KAGVTQTPRYLIKTRGQQVTLSCSPISGHRSVSWYQQTPGQGLQFLFEYFSETQRNKGNFPGRFSGRQFSNSRSEMNVSTLELGDSALYLCASSLDGDIQYFGAGTRLSVL.

The chain is built from TRBV30 and TRBJ1-3; D is unclear. The CDR3 length is 14 residues. Germline CDR1 reads GTSNPN; CDR2 reads SVGIG (reference sequence). Trimming stripped 0 bases from V and 7 bases from J, with 13 bases between. The chain's CDR3 is CAWSVPERWNTIYF. The CDR3 DNA is TGTGCCTGGAGTGTTCCAGAGAGGTGGAACACCATATATTTT.

The table lists this clonotype with a count of one. The chain employs TRBV5-4 and TRBJ2-3, with D possibly TRBD2 on 6 matching bases. V was trimmed by 3 bases and J by 6 bases, leaving 14 bases between them. Germline CDR1 reads SGHNT; CDR2 reads YYREEE (reference sequence). CDR3 length: 14 residues. Written as DNA, the CDR3 is TGTGCCAGCAGCTGGGGACTGGAAAGCGATACGCAGTATTTT. This sequence encodes CASSWGLESDTQYF.

This clonotype appeared a few times. The chain joins TRBV20-1 to TRBJ2-3; 8 nucleotides agree with TRBD1. CDR3 length: 16 amino acids. With V trimmed by 3 bases and J by 2 bases, 10 bases remained unmatched. Germline V gene data show CDR1 as DFQATT and CDR2 as SNEGSKA (reference sequence). The CDR3 loop reads CSARPPRQGYTDTQYF. The CDR3, as DNA: TGCAGTGCTAGGCCCCCGCGACAGGGGTACACAGATACGCAGTATTTT.

The genes are TRBV7-9 and TRBJ2-5; TRBD2 matches 7 bases. The germline V gene encodes CDR1 SEHNR and CDR2 FQNEAQ (reference sequence). The CDR3 is made up of 12 amino acids. V trimming: 4 bases; J trimming: 7 bases; junction bases outside the gene matches: 3. DNA for the CDR3: TGTGCCAGCAGCTCTAGCGGTTCGACCCAGTACTTC. It is translated as CASSSSGSTQYF.

The DNA of the CDR3 is TGCGCCAGCGGACTGGGCTCCTCTGGGGCCAACGTCCTGACTTTC. Translated: CASGLGSSGANVLTF. This rearrangement joins TRBV5-1 to TRBJ2-6; TRBD2 might be the D (5 bases). The germline CDR1 and CDR2 sequences are SGHRS and YFSETQ. The V gene lost 7 bases and the J gene lost 0 bases, with 11 bases spanning the gap. The CDR3 totals 15 residues.

This clonotype turned up a few times. The chain recombines TRBV5-1 with TRBJ1-4, with TRBD1 matching 11 bases. The CDR3 length is 19 residues. Unmatched junction bases numbered 8, after V lost 1 base and J lost 0 bases. Germline values: CDR1 SGHRS, CDR2 YFSETQ. CDR3 DNA: TGCGCCAGCAGCTTGCGGGACAGGGGGTTCTCTGCAACTAATGAAAAACTGTTTTTT. This translates into CASSLRDRGFSATNEKLFF.

This clonotype was counted only a few times. The genes are TRBV7-2 and TRBJ2-3; the D is unclear. Trimming removed 3 bases at V and 9 bases at J, with 7 bases between. Germline CDR1 reads SGHTA; CDR2 reads FQGNSA. The CDR3 covers 11 residues. CDR3 bases: TGTGCCAGCAGCTTGCAAAGGACGCAGTATTTT. It encodes CASSLQRTQYF. The full variable domain, in which reference TRBV7-2 and TRBJ2-3 provide the parts outside the CDR3, is GAGVSQSPSNKVTEKGKDVELRCDPISGHTALYWYRQSLGQGLEFLIYFQGNSAPDKSGLPSDRFSAERTGGSVSTLTIQRTQQEDSAVYLCASSLQRTQYFGPGTRLTVL.

In its sample, this clonotype was seen a few times. The rearrangement links TRBV5-1 to TRBJ2-7; 9 positions agree with TRBD2. CDR3 length: 15 residues. CDR1 is SGHRS and CDR2 is YFSETQ in the germline V gene. The V and J ends lost 4 bases and 7 bases, in that order; junction bases with no gene match: 12. The CDR3 nucleotides read TGCGCCAGCAGCCTCAGAAGGCGGGGGGGCGGTGAGCAGTACTTC. Amino acids: CASSLRRRGGGEQYF.

This clonotype was seen more than once but under ten times. The chain links TRBV6-6 to TRBJ2-4; the D gene could be TRBD1 or TRBD2 (7 bases each). The CDR3 is 13 amino acids. From germline, CDR1 is MNHNY and CDR2 SVGAGI (reference sequence). The V and J ends lost 2 bases and 10 bases respectively, with 12 bases between them. Here the CDR3 DNA reads TGTGCCAGCAGTTACCCCCAGGGGGGGATTCAGTACTTC. It translates to CASSYPQGGIQYF.

The chain uses TRBV9 and TRBJ2-1, with D possibly being TRBD2 (6 bases). This CDR3 is built from 17 residues. CDR1 is SGDLS and CDR2 is YYNGEE in the germline V gene. The ends were cut back, 0 bases at V and 10 bases at J, with 23 bases in the middle. The CDR3 nucleotides read TGTGCCAGCAGCGTAGGACACCGGGACTCCCGGGGCAAAGAGCAGTTCTTC. It codes for CASSVGHRDSRGKEQFF.